A selection of T cell receptor beta chains follows, all from one sample in a study of blood T cell repertoires in COVID-19. Clones were sequenced by immunoSEQ multiplex PCR, and TCRdb holds only the in-frame ones, with some missing. The table lists around 130,000 clones, 82% of them singletons. Sequences were obtained from peripheral blood. These receptors all stem from a woman aged 70-85 years with acute or convalescent COVID-19. Both conserved end residues are part of each CDR3. D genes are given only for firm matches. Clone size is shown for a subset of rows, as once, few, many or a class of expanded clone.

d_call j_call v_call clone_size cdr3_nt cdr3_aa
- TRBJ1-3 TRBV10-1 - TGCGCCAGCAGTGAGTATATGGCAGAAGAAGTCGGAAACACCATATATTTT CASSEYMAEEVGNTIYF
TRBD2 TRBJ2-3 TRBV7-3 - TGTGCCAGCAGCTCCCGCGAAATAGCGGGGGCGGGAGATACGCAGTATTTT CASSSREIAGAGDTQYF
- TRBJ2-5 TRBV3-1/TRBV3-2 - TGTGCCAGCAGCCAATATCTTCAAGAGACCCAGTACTTC CASSQYLQETQYF
TRBD1 TRBJ2-5 TRBV7-7 - TGTGCCAGCAGCCCAATGGAGTTGTCAGGGGGGACCCAGTACTTC CASSPMELSGGTQYF
TRBD1 TRBJ1-2 TRBV7-2 - TGTGCCAGCAGCTTAGAGGGACAGGACTTCTATGGCTACACCTTC CASSLEGQDFYGYTF
TRBD2 TRBJ2-7 TRBV28 - TGTGCCAGCAGATTACTAGCGGGGGCTCCCTACGAGCAGTACTTC CASRLLAGAPYEQYF
TRBD1 TRBJ2-1 TRBV6-5 - TGTGCCAGCTTTACCAGGGACAGGGACAATGAGCAGTTCTTC CASFTRDRDNEQFF
- TRBJ1-1 TRBV5-1 - TGCGCCAGCAGCCATGGTGACAGAGCAAACACTGAAGCTTTCTTT CASSHGDRANTEAFF
TRBD1 TRBJ2-5 TRBV19 - TGTGCCAGTAGTTCGGGACAGGTCCAAGAGACCCAGTACTTC CASSSGQVQETQYF
TRBD1 TRBJ2-3 TRBV7-9 - TGTGCCAGCAGCCAGCAGACCGGGACAGCGCAGTATTTT CASSQQTGTAQYF
TRBD1 TRBJ2-1 TRBV5-4 - TGTGCCAGCAGCTTGGATCAGGGGGCCTACAATGAGCAGTTCTTC CASSLDQGAYNEQFF
TRBD2 TRBJ2-1 TRBV7-9 - TGTGCCAGCAGCTTAGTAGCGGCGGGGGGACCCGTTTACAATGAGCAGTTCTTC CASSLVAAGGPVYNEQFF
- TRBJ1-2 TRBV29-1 few TGCAGCGTTGAGGATGACAGCCTCTATGGCTACACCTTC CSVEDDSLYGYTF
- TRBJ1-3 TRBV5-1 - TGCGCCAGCACAACCTCCGGGGTTCGGGCTGGAAACACCATATATTTT CASTTSGVRAGNTIYF
TRBD2 TRBJ2-4 TRBV7-2 - TGTGCCAGCAGTTGGAGCGGGGGGGCTTCGGACATTCAGTACTTC CASSWSGGASDIQYF
TRBD1 TRBJ1-2 TRBV4-3 - TGCGCCAGCAGCCAAGACCCTGCGGCAGGGGGCGGGGATGGCTACACCTTC CASSQDPAAGGGDGYTF
TRBD2 TRBJ2-3 TRBV9 - TGTGCCAGCAGCGCCCCCCGCGGCTCTAGCGGGGGCACAGATACGCAGTATTTT CASSAPRGSSGGTDTQYF
- TRBJ1-2 TRBV3-1/TRBV3-2 - TGTGCCAGCAGTCTCCAGGCCGGGAAGAGTGGCTACACCTTC CASSLQAGKSGYTF
TRBD1 TRBJ2-7 TRBV6-5 - TGTGGAACAGGACAGGGCCCCTACGAGCAGTACTTC CGTGQGPYEQYF
TRBD2 TRBJ2-1 TRBV7-2 - TGTGCCAGCAGCCAACGGGGGGGCCGATATGGTGAGCAGTTCTTC CASSQRGGRYGEQFF
- TRBJ1-1 TRBV6-6 - TGTGCCAGCAGTTCCCGGCAGGGCCGTGGGGCTTTCTTT CASSSRQGRGAFF
- TRBJ1-2 TRBV12-3/TRBV12-4 - TGTGCCAGCAGTTTAGCAGCGGGGTGGGGCTACACCTTC CASSLAAGWGYTF
TRBD2 TRBJ2-3 TRBV5-1 - TGCGCCAGCAGCTTTAGCGGGGTTTACGATACGCAGTATTTT CASSFSGVYDTQYF
- TRBJ2-5 TRBV10-3 - TGTGCCACCCTGGCGAGGGAACACCAAGAGACCCAGTACTTC CATLAREHQETQYF
- TRBJ1-1 TRBV6-2/TRBV6-3 - TGTGCCAGCAGTTTCCCAGGGCGGGGGACTGAAGCTTTCTTT CASSFPGRGTEAFF
TRBD1 TRBJ1-2 TRBV9 - TGTGCCAGCAGCGTAGCGGACAGGATTAATGGCTACACCTTC CASSVADRINGYTF
- TRBJ2-7 TRBV7-2 - TGTGCCAGCAGCTTATTTCGCGGGACAGCTAACTACGAGCAGTACTTC CASSLFRGTANYEQYF
- TRBJ2-6 TRBV27 - TGTGCCAGCAGTTTAGAAATTAGCTCTGGGGCCAACGTCCTGACTTTC CASSLEISSGANVLTF
TRBD1 TRBJ2-1 TRBV11-3 - TGTGCCAGCAGCCCAGGACAGGGGAGCTCCTACAATGAGCAGTTCTTC CASSPGQGSSYNEQFF
- TRBJ1-1 TRBV6-2/TRBV6-3 few TGTGCCAGCAGTCAACACAACGGGGAGAACACTGAAGCTTTCTTT CASSQHNGENTEAFF
- TRBJ1-2 TRBV19 once TGTGCCAGTAGTAGACGGGACACTAACTATGGCTACACCTTC CASSRRDTNYGYTF
TRBD2 TRBJ2-3 TRBV7-3 - TGTGCCAGCAGCCCGGGGGGAGGCACAGATACGCAGTATTTT CASSPGGGTDTQYF
- TRBJ1-2 TRBV4-3 - TGCGCCAGCAGCCAAGAGGCAGGGACTGCATATGGCTACACCTTC CASSQEAGTAYGYTF
- TRBJ2-1 TRBV6-5 - TGTGCCAGCAGTTCACAGCGGAGCTCCTACAATGAGCAGTTCTTC CASSSQRSSYNEQFF
TRBD1 TRBJ2-3 TRBV9 - TGTGCCAGCAGCCGTAGGTCCGGGGACAGGGGAAACACAGATACGCAGTATTTT CASSRRSGDRGNTDTQYF
- TRBJ1-2 TRBV20-1 - TGCAGTGCCCCCGGACAGTTTGGCTACACCTTC CSAPGQFGYTF
TRBD1 TRBJ1-4 TRBV7-2 - TGTGCCAGCAGCCAGGGACAGGGAGGTGAAAAACTGTTTTTT CASSQGQGGEKLFF
- TRBJ1-5 TRBV6-2/TRBV6-3 - TGTGCCAGCAGTTACGGCGGGGGGAGCAATCAGCCCCAGCATTTT CASSYGGGSNQPQHF